This record covers a single T cell receptor beta chain. The antigen is unknown. Other DNA sequences of this sample code for an identical CDR3. This record belongs to a study of cytomegalovirus exposure and HLA in healthy donors. Study-wide results and limits: Confirmation was obtained in vitro that three CMV-associated chains are specific for CMV antigens. Per published accounts, TCR beta sequences correctly predicted the HLA-A and HLA-B alleles of most subjects. Among immune exposure information, only CMV serostatus was available. It was reported in a later analysis that an Asian-associated ancestry cluster showed fewer N-insertions than the 666-donor mean.

The CDR3 length is 15 residues. Looked up from germline, CDR1 is ENHRY and CDR2 is SYGVKD. After removal of 0 bases from V and 5 bases from J, the junction contained 5 bases not matched to a gene. The PCR used 60 Vbeta and 13 Jbeta primers. The method was immunoSEQ multiplex PCR; TCRdb's version includes in-frame clones alone and lacks a portion of them. Counted here are some 100,000 clones, about two thirds occurring once; the ten biggest clones make up about 5%. This clonotype was obtained from a woman in her 70s in good health and CMV-seropositive. Sequencing used PBMCs. This sequence joins TRBV10-3 and TRBJ1-2; 8 bases align to TRBD1. The CDR3 reads CAISESGQGFYGYTF. The CDR3 nucleotides are TGTGCCATCAGTGAGTCTGGACAGGGTTTTTATGGCTACACCTTC.